This T cell receptor beta chain was sequenced during a study of blood T cell repertoires in COVID-19. Sequencing used immunoSEQ multiplex PCR; TCRdb keeps in-frame clones, though not all of them. The sample has approximately 15,000 clones; roughly 80% are singletons. Germline CDR1 reads LGHDT; CDR2 reads YNNKEL (reference sequence). The V and J ends lost 1 base and 6 bases respectively, with 13 bases between them. CDR3 length: 14 amino acids. This TCR was recovered from a woman between 65 and 79 years old with active COVID-19. The sequencing input was peripheral blood. The chain is built from TRBV3-1 (or the pseudogene TRBV3-2) and TRBJ2-7; D uncertain. The CDR3 sequence: CASSQGFSEREQYF. The CDR3 coding sequence is TGTGCCAGCAGCCAAGGATTCTCTGAGCGCGAGCAGTACTTC.